The clone carrying this TCR beta chain was detected many times. Its matching antigen is unknown. This entry comes from a study of T cells in Graves' hyperthyroidism and ophthalmopathy. Study details: Prior to any treatment, at the point of initial diagnosis, peripheral blood was collected. Notes on the study in general: Most clonotypes expanded in thyroid above 0.001 were likewise present in blood.

It was considered stable Graves' hyperthyroidism when ophthalmopathy did not progress within 18 months. The study enrolled patients aged 18 to 65 with newly diagnosed hyperthyroidism of under 2 months' duration. Researchers amplified the TCR beta CDR3 regions from RNA transcripts. HTBI primers were the set used in a first-round RT-PCR of the TCR CDR3. TCRdb recomputed calls from the multiplex PCR reads with MiXCR, one row per CDR3 protein. The table records a few hundred thousand distinct CDR3 sequences, more than 15% of them present only once. This receptor was identified in a woman under 40 with Graves' hyperthyroidism. What was sequenced was blood.

In DNA form, the CDR3 reads TGCAGTGCTAGACCGGGACTAGCGGGAGGGCCATGGAATGAGCAGTTCTTC. The encoded protein is CSARPGLAGGPWNEQFF. The V call is TRBV20-1, the J call TRBJ2-1, with 16 bases aligning to TRBD2. The CDR3 covers 17 residues. Germline CDR1 and CDR2: DFQATT and SNEGSKA (reference sequence). J was trimmed by 7 bases and V by 2 bases; bases with no gene match: 8.